Included here is one TCR beta chain sequence, with context. The antigen is not known. The CDR3 runs to 15 residues. V shed 1 base and J shed 4 bases, with 10 bases lying between them. Germline values: CDR1 SEHNR, CDR2 FQNEAQ (reference sequence). This record comes from a study of CD4 T cells in relation to SARS-CoV-2 and coronaviruses. CD4+ T cells from unexposed donors were obtained before the COVID-19 pandemic (2011-2018). Libraries were prepared by immunoSEQ multiplex PCR; TCRdb keeps only in-frame clonotypes and omits some of them. This table holds tens of thousands of clones, approximately 93% found once. General observations from the study: No crossreactivity against non-spike viral proteins was tested here. In roughly 60% of donors, memory CD4+ clonotypes crossrecognized SARS-CoV-2 and at least one common cold coronavirus spike. Culture-expanded clones reflect memory recall rather than primary priming during culture.

The rearrangement uses TRBV7-9 and TRBJ2-2; tentative D call: TRBD1 (6 bases). Sequencing used naive CD4+ T cells from PBMCs. Subset defined: naive CD4+ T cells isolated by negative enrichment. The receptor was isolated from a human donor in good health. The CDR3 region is CASSLGRGSTGELFF. The CDR3, as DNA: TGTGCCAGCAGCTTAGGCAGGGGAAGCACCGGGGAGCTGTTTTTT.